What follows are 30 T cell receptor beta chains derived from one specimen sequenced in a study of CD8 T cells in ankylosing spondylitis. Study-wide points: Seemingly characteristic of ankylosing spondylitis blood was a TCR beta motif consisting of under ten highly homologous variants.

Which antigens these TCRs recognize remains unknown. From the 5' RACE reads, TCRdb called clonotypes with MiXCR, one entry per CDR3 protein. The top ten hold roughly 3.5% of the sample, which has 500,000 to 650,000 distinct CDR3 sequences, approximately 5% seen once. Sequencing was performed on blood, either unsorted or a sorted T cell fraction (not recorded which). All receptors derive from a male donor with ankylosing spondylitis.

This clonotype was observed at least ten times. This sequence joins TRBV6-5 and TRBJ1-5; the D is unclear. V lost 3 bases, J lost 3 bases, and 9 bases lay in between. The germline V gene has CDR1 MNHEY and CDR2 SVGAGI. The CDR3 is made up of 14 amino acids. This CDR3 reads CASSYEGDNQPQHF. The CDR3 DNA reads TGTGCCAGCAGTTATGAGGGAGACAATCAGCCCCAGCATTTT.

This clonotype turned up a few times. This rearrangement joins TRBV3-1 to TRBJ2-1; D is perhaps TRBD2 (6 bases). The CDR3 has 16 amino acids. Germline CDR1 is LGHDT and CDR2 is YNNKEL (reference sequence). V dropped 3 bases and J dropped 5 bases, with 17 bases sitting between them. This CDR3 is CASSQIAGSPHNEQFF. The CDR3 DNA is TGTGCCAGCAGCCAGATCGCGGGATCCCCCCACAATGAGCAGTTCTTC.

Many counts were recorded for this clonotype. The rearrangement links TRBV7-2 to TRBJ2-3; 8 bases fit TRBD2. CDR3 length equals 15 residues. Losses at the gene ends were 3 bases for V and 4 bases for J; bases not matched to a gene: 6. Germline CDR1 SGHTA, CDR2 FQGNSA. The CDR3 bases are TGTGCCAGCAGCTTCCAGCGGGAGCGCGCAGATACGCAGTATTTT. The encoded protein is CASSFQRERADTQYF.

The sample holds many counts of this clonotype. The genes are TRBV6-1 and TRBJ2-2; the match to TRBD1 covers 9 bases. Unmatched junction bases numbered 5, after V lost 8 bases and J lost 7 bases. This CDR3 is built from 13 residues. The germline V gene has CDR1 MNHNS and CDR2 SASEGT. CDR3 in DNA: TGTGCCAGCTTCGGACAGGGGTTCGGGGAGCTGTTTTTT. Translation: CASFGQGFGELFF.

This clonotype was observed at least ten times. The chain couples TRBV5-1 to TRBJ2-1, with TRBD2 identical over 8 bases. After removal of 0 bases from V and 5 bases from J, the junction contained 7 bases not matched to a gene. In germline, CDR1 is SGHRS, CDR2 YFSETQ. The CDR3 totals 16 residues. This chain's CDR3 is CASSLAPSGGNNEQFF. As DNA, the CDR3 is TGCGCCAGCAGCTTGGCCCCCAGCGGGGGCAACAATGAGCAGTTCTTC.

This clonotype occurred many times. The chain combines TRBV9 with TRBJ2-4, with 12 nucleotides matching TRBD2. Germline V gene lookup returns CDR1 SGDLS and CDR2 YYNGEE. V lost 4 bases and J lost 5; bases outside the gene matches: 4. The CDR3 loop spans 15 amino acids. The CDR3 DNA reads as TGTGCCAGCAGCCCTAGCGGGAGGGCCGAAAACATTCAGTACTTC. Translation: CASSPSGRAENIQYF.

This clonotype was counted ten times or more. The chain joins TRBV20-1 to TRBJ2-7, with D unclear. V lost 0 bases and J lost 1, with 16 bases in between. This CDR3 has 16 residues. CDR1 is DFQATT, CDR2 SNEGSKA, per germline (reference sequence). This CDR3 is CSARDWVAVPSYEQYF. The CDR3 DNA follows: TGCAGTGCTAGAGACTGGGTGGCAGTACCTTCCTACGAGCAGTACTTC.

The rearrangement uses TRBV20-1 and TRBJ2-1; D remains ambiguous. This CDR3 is 13 amino acids long. Germline CDR1 is DFQATT and CDR2 is SNEGSKA (reference sequence). The V end was cut by 3 bases, the J end by 6 bases, with 12 bases between. The CDR3 protein is CSASGSGVNEQFF. As DNA, the CDR3 is TGCAGTGCTAGCGGTAGTGGGGTCAATGAGCAGTTCTTC.

This clonotype showed up many times. The chain is built from TRBV4-2 and TRBJ1-1; TRBD1 might be the D (5 bases). Per germline, CDR1 LGHNA and CDR2 YNFKEQ. V gave up 0 bases and J gave up 7 bases, with 12 bases separating them. The CDR3 sequence is 14 residues long. In DNA, the CDR3 is TGTGCCAGCAGCCAAGACGGGACCAAGGGTGAAGCTTTCTTT. Amino acids: CASSQDGTKGEAFF.

The table lists this clonotype with many counts. This chain connects TRBV29-1 to TRBJ2-5, with a tentative D call TRBD2 (5 bases). V was pared by 7 bases and J by 1 base, with 10 bases between. The CDR3 extends over 12 amino acids. The germline V gene has CDR1 SQVTM and CDR2 ANQGSEA. In DNA form, the CDR3 reads TGCAGCGGCCTGGACTTCCAAGAGACCCAGTACTTC. Amino acids: CSGLDFQETQYF.

This clonotype has at least ten counts. The chain has TRBV7-9 and TRBJ1-2; tentative D call: TRBD1 (6 bases). CDR3 length equals 15 residues. CDR1 and CDR2 from the germline V gene are SEHNR and FQNEAQ (reference sequence). V lost 5 bases, J lost 8 bases, and 21 bases lay in between. The CDR3 DNA is TGTGCCAGCAGCCTAGAGGCAGGGGCGGTGCGAGGCTACACCTTC. It codes for CASSLEAGAVRGYTF.

A note on this clonotype: A junction end diverges from the germline sequence, so it may reflect a read error. This chain uses TRBV7-2 with TRBJ2-5, with 10 positions matching TRBD2. The germline V gene has CDR1 SGHTA and CDR2 FQGNSA. CDR3 length: 16 residues. Here the CDR3 reads CASSLVAAGGQETHYF. The CDR3 DNA follows: TGTGCCAGCAGCTTAGTTGCAGCGGGAGGGCAAGAGACCCATTACTTC.

Many counts were recorded for this clonotype. The chain has TRBV20-1 and TRBJ2-3, with D maybe TRBD1 (6 bases). The length of the CDR3 is 14 residues. The V gene's germline CDR1 is DFQATT and CDR2 SNEGSKA (reference sequence). V was clipped by 1 base and J by 4 bases, with 12 bases between them. The CDR3 DNA reads as TGCAGTGCTAGAGCAGGGGCTGGGGCAGATACGCAGTATTTT. As protein: CSARAGAGADTQYF.

This clonotype was seen repeatedly, ten times or more. The chain links TRBV15 to TRBJ2-1, with 11 bases identical to TRBD2. CDR1 is LNHNV and CDR2 is YYDKDF in the germline V gene (reference sequence). This CDR3 comprises 17 residues. V shed 1 base and J 6 bases; nucleotides not matched to a gene: 8. Here the CDR3 DNA reads TGTGCCACCAGCAGAGCGCTACTAGCGGGAGTAGGCAATGAGCAGTTCTTC. This encodes CATSRALLAGVGNEQFF. Combining the CDR3 with reference TRBV15 and TRBJ2-1 gives the whole variable domain DAMVIQNPRYQVTQFGKPVTLSCSQTLNHNVMYWYQQKSSQAPKLLFHYYDKDFNNEADTPDNFQSRRPNTSFCFLDIRSPGLGDTAMYLCATSRALLAGVGNEQFFGPGTRLTVL.

With regard to this clonotype: The junction does not match germline at one end; this may be a read error. The chain is built from TRBV3-1 and TRBJ2-6; 10 bases align to TRBD1. The CDR3 extends over 19 amino acids. Germline CDR1 is LGHDT and CDR2 is YNNKEL (reference sequence). In nucleotides, the CDR3 is TGTACCAGCTGTAAACGGACAGGGGGGACGCGTTCGGAGGCCAACGTCCTGACTTTC. This gives the protein CTSCKRTGGTRSEANVLTF.

This clonotype was seen at least ten times. The chain recombines TRBV7-3 with TRBJ1-1, with D unclear. Germline values: CDR1 SGHTA, CDR2 FQGTGA. Trimming removed 1 base from V and 4 bases from J, with 7 bases in between. The CDR3 covers 13 residues. CDR3 residues: CASSLSYVTEAFF. For the CDR3, the DNA is TGTGCCAGCAGCTTAAGTTACGTCACTGAAGCTTTCTTT.

This clonotype was counted only a few times. The chain employs TRBV16 and TRBJ2-2; 11 bases agree with TRBD2. J lost 4 bases, V lost 6 bases, and 10 bases had no gene match. Germline V gives CDR1 KGHSY, CDR2 FQNENV. The CDR3 loop spans 17 amino acids. As DNA, the CDR3 is TGTGCCAGCAGACAAATTAGCGGGAGGGCCGGCACCGGGGAGCTGTTTTTT. Protein: CASRQISGRAGTGELFF.

This clonotype was detected many times. V is TRBV4-3 and J is TRBJ1-1, with TRBD1 identical over 10 bases. Germline values: CDR1 LGHNA, CDR2 YSLEER. The V gene end was trimmed by 0 bases and the J gene end by 8 bases; junction bases not matched to a gene: 12. The CDR3 has 17 residues. CDR3 sequence reads: CASSQDPPDRTGGEAFF. CDR3 sequence (DNA): TGCGCCAGCAGCCAAGACCCCCCTGACCGGACAGGGGGGGAAGCTTTCTTT.

This clonotype was observed at least ten times. The V gene is TRBV7-2, the J gene TRBJ1-5, with D tentatively TRBD1 (6 bases). V was cut by 1 base and J by 2 bases, with 12 bases left in between. The CDR3 runs to 16 residues. CDR1 is SGHTA, CDR2 FQGNSA, per germline. The CDR3 region is CASSLDWGAGNQPQHF. The DNA for the CDR3 is TGTGCCAGCAGCTTAGATTGGGGGGCCGGCAATCAGCCCCAGCATTTT. The whole variable domain, remainder taken from reference TRBV7-2 and TRBJ1-5, is GAGVSQSPSNKVTEKGKDVELRCDPISGHTALYWYRQSLGQGLEFLIYFQGNSAPDKSGLPSDRFSAERTGGSVSTLTIQRTQQEDSAVYLCASSLDWGAGNQPQHFGDGTRLSIL.

In its sample, this clonotype was seen many times. The J gene is TRBJ2-1, the V gene TRBV20-1, with TRBD2 identical over 7 bases. After removal of 0 bases from V and 9 bases from J, the junction contained 8 bases not matched to a gene. This CDR3 region has 14 residues. Germline values: CDR1 DFQATT, CDR2 SNEGSKA (reference sequence). Here the CDR3 reads CSAREGIKRGEQFF. In DNA, the CDR3 is TGCAGTGCTAGAGAGGGAATAAAGCGGGGTGAGCAGTTCTTC.

The V and J genes are TRBV6-5 and TRBJ2-7; D gene uncertain. The ends were cut back, 0 bases at V and 4 bases at J, with 7 bases in the middle. Germline lookup yields CDR1 MNHEY and CDR2 SVGAGI. The CDR3 spans 13 residues. The CDR3 loop is CASSYSTSYEQYF. The CDR3 nucleotides read TGTGCCAGCAGTTACTCGACATCTTACGAGCAGTACTTC.

There are many counts of this clonotype. This rearrangement joins TRBV12-3 or TRBV12-4 to TRBJ2-3, with D possibly being TRBD2 (8 bases). The CDR3 is made up of 13 amino acids. Trimming shortened V by 8 bases and J by 5 bases, and 14 bases separated the two germline ends. CDR3 sequence: CASGTAGEDTQYF. The CDR3, as DNA: TGTGCCAGCGGGACAGCGGGAGAAGATACGCAGTATTTT.

This clonotype was observed many times. The V call is TRBV10-3, the J call TRBJ1-3, with unresolved D. The V end lost 8 bases, the J end lost 4 bases, and 18 bases lay between the germline ends. Germline assignment: CDR1 ENHRY and CDR2 SYGVKD. The CDR3 is made up of 15 amino acids. The DNA of the CDR3 is TGTGCCATCGGGCCGGGGTCATCCCTCGGAAACACCATATATTTT. As protein: CAIGPGSSLGNTIYF.

This clonotype was picked up many times. The chain couples TRBV20-1 to TRBJ2-7; D unclear. The CDR3 runs 11 residues. V was trimmed by 3 bases and J by 7 bases, leaving 10 bases between them. Germline lookup yields CDR1 DFQATT and CDR2 SNEGSKA (reference sequence). The CDR3 DNA is TGCAGTGCTAGTTCTGGATGGGAGCAGTACTTC. This codes for CSASSGWEQYF.

This clonotype was seen many times. V gene TRBV7-2 combines with J gene TRBJ1-5; tentative D call: TRBD1 (5 bases). Germline assignment: CDR1 SGHTA and CDR2 FQGNSA. The V end was cut by 4 bases, the J end by 1 base, with 14 bases between. The CDR3 loop spans 16 amino acids. The CDR3 sequence: CASSYAGGGSNQPQHF. As DNA, the CDR3 is TGTGCCAGCAGCTATGCGGGGGGTGGGAGCAATCAGCCCCAGCATTTT.

This clonotype was observed many times. The genes are TRBV15 and TRBJ2-3, with 7 bases that match TRBD2. From germline, CDR1 is LNHNV and CDR2 YYDKDF (reference sequence). Trimming took 4 bases from V and 0 from J; bases not matched to a gene: 1. This CDR3 is built from 14 residues. CDR3 sequence: CATSKGLSTDTQYF. The CDR3 DNA follows: TGTGCCACCAGCAAGGGACTAAGCACAGATACGCAGTATTTT.

The table lists this clonotype with many counts. The genes are TRBV7-2 and TRBJ1-3; D might be TRBD1 (5 bases). There are 15 residues in the CDR3. CDR1 and CDR2 from the germline V gene are SGHTA and FQGNSA. V was cut by 5 bases and J by 0 bases, with 11 bases left in between. CDR3 protein: CASSIRVSSGNTIYF. The DNA for the CDR3 is TGTGCCAGCAGCATCAGGGTGAGCTCTGGAAACACCATATATTTT.

At least ten counts were recorded for this clonotype. J is TRBJ2-7 and V is TRBV20-1; either TRBD1 or TRBD2 may supply D (5 bases each). The CDR3 totals 12 residues. V was pared by 4 bases and J by 3 bases, with 10 bases between. Germline CDR1 and CDR2: DFQATT and SNEGSKA (reference sequence). The CDR3 sequence is CSAKGPGYEQYF. CDR3 sequence (DNA): TGCAGTGCTAAGGGACCCGGCTACGAGCAGTACTTC.

This clonotype was seen only a few times. CDR3 protein: CASSGSGGASYEQYF. The CDR3 DNA reads as TGCGCCAGCAGCGGCTCAGGGGGCGCCTCCTACGAGCAGTACTTC. The chain couples TRBV5-1 to TRBJ2-7; 8 bases map to TRBD1. CDR3 length equals 15 residues. Germline V gives CDR1 SGHRS, CDR2 YFSETQ. With 4 bases clipped from V and 0 bases from J, the junction kept 6 bases outside the gene matches.

In its sample, this clonotype was seen many times. The chain combines TRBV6-1 with TRBJ1-5, with D unresolved. The CDR3 runs 14 residues. V was shortened by 3 bases and J by 5 bases, with 11 bases between the two germline ends. CDR1 MNHNS and CDR2 SASEGT come from the germline V gene. CDR3 region: CASSELGKDQPQHF. Written as DNA, the CDR3 is TGTGCCAGCAGTGAGTTGGGGAAGGATCAGCCCCAGCATTTT.